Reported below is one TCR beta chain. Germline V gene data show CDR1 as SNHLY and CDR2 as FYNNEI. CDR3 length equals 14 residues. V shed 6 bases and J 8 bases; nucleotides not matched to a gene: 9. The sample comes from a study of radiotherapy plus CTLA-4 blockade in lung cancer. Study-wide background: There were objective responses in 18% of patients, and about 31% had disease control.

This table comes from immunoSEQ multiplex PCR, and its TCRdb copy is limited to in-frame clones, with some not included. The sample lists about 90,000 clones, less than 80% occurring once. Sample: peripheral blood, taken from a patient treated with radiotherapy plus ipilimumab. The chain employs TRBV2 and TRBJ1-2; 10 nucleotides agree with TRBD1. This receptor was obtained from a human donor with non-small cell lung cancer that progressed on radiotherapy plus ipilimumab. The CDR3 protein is CASSLRQGAGGYTF. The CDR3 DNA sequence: TGTGCCAGCAGCCTCAGACAGGGGGCAGGAGGCTACACCTTC.